These T cell receptor beta chains were read from a single sample in a study of response to subunit inactivated influenza vaccine. MiXCR, run by TCRdb on the RT-PCR reads, gives a single entry per CDR3 protein. The sample has 750,000 to 850,000 distinct CDR3 sequences; less than 20% are singletons. Sample: PBMCs from blood, taken about 5 days after vaccination. Source of these receptors: a man between 50 and 59 years old who received an inactivated influenza vaccine. Both conserved end residues are part of each CDR3. A D gene is named only where the DNA matches it firmly. Only some rows state a clone size, as once, few, many or a class for expanded clones.

d_gene,abundance,v_gene,j_gene,CDR3nt,CDR3aa
TRBD2,NA,TRBV20-1,TRBJ2-3,TGCAGTGCTAGAGTAGGCAGCGGGGGCACAGATACGCAGTATTTT,CSARVGSGGTDTQYF
TRBD1,NA,TRBV20-1,TRBJ2-3,TGCAGTGCTAGGGACAGGGTGTCAGCAGATACGCAGTATTTT,CSARDRVSADTQYF
NA,few,TRBV9,TRBJ2-5,TGTGCCAGCAGCGTAGGGACGCTAAACGAAGAGACCCAGTACTTC,CASSVGTLNEETQYF
NA,NA,TRBV15,TRBJ2-7,TGTGCCACCAGCAGAGATCGCATCCTCACGGGGGAGCAGTACTTC,CATSRDRILTGEQYF
NA,NA,TRBV20-1,TRBJ1-5,TGCAGTGCTAGACCACCAAGTCGGTTCGGACAGCACCATAGCAATCAGCCCCAGCATTTT,CSARPPSRFGQHHSNQPQHF
NA,NA,TRBV3-1,TRBJ2-1,TGTGCCAGCAGCAAAATATCCCCCAATGAGCAGTTCTTC,CASSKISPNEQFF
NA,few,TRBV6-5,TRBJ2-3,TGTGCCAGCAGTTACTCGCGGGACTCTCATACGCAGTATTTT,CASSYSRDSHTQYF
NA,NA,TRBV29-1,TRBJ2-6,TGCAGCGTCGTGACAGCTGGGGCCAACGTCCTGACTTTC,CSVVTAGANVLTF
TRBD1,many,TRBV12-3/TRBV12-4,TRBJ1-5,TGTGCCAGCAGACAGGGGAAAAATCAGCCCCAGCATTTT,CASRQGKNQPQHF
NA,few,TRBV6-2/TRBV6-3,TRBJ2-7,TGTGCCAGCAGTTACGGTAGGAGTTTCAGCTCCTACGAGCAGTACTTC,CASSYGRSFSSYEQYF
NA,NA,TRBV7-2,TRBJ2-7,TGTGCCAGCAGCGTCGGTGTCGAGCAGTACTTC,CASSVGVEQYF
NA,few,TRBV5-1,TRBJ2-3,TGCGCCAGCAGCCCCACGACTAGGGGCACAGATACGCAGTATTTT,CASSPTTRGTDTQYF
NA,few,TRBV12-3/TRBV12-4,TRBJ2-5,TGTGCCAGCAGTTTAACGGGCCGGGGAGGAGAGACCCAGTACTTC,CASSLTGRGGETQYF
TRBD1,NA,TRBV7-8,TRBJ2-7,TGTGCCAGCAGCTTAGATGGGACAGGGCTGGGTGGAGAGCAGTACTTC,CASSLDGTGLGGEQYF
NA,NA,TRBV11-2,TRBJ1-1,TGTGCCAGCAGCCAAAATGGGGGGGTAGCTTTCTTT,CASSQNGGVAFF
NA,many,TRBV29-1,TRBJ1-6,TGCAGCGGCACCGGGACACCCCAAACCAATAATTCACCCCTCCACTTT,CSGTGTPQTNNSPLHF
NA,few,TRBV25-1,TRBJ2-1,TGTGCCAGCAGTGAATGGAGCAGGAGCTCCTACAATGAGCAGTTCTTC,CASSEWSRSSYNEQFF
NA,few,TRBV5-6,TRBJ1-4,TGTGCCAGCAGCTTACCGGCGGGGCGGGAAAAACTGTTTTTT,CASSLPAGREKLFF
NA,NA,TRBV29-1,TRBJ2-3,TGCAGCGTTACCCGGACTATCCCTCGCACAGATACGCAGTATTTT,CSVTRTIPRTDTQYF
NA,NA,TRBV4-2,TRBJ1-3,TGTGCCAGCAGCCAAGTCTCTGGGAGAAGGGGTCCGGACACCATATATTTT,CASSQVSGRRGPDTIYF
NA,few,TRBV7-9,TRBJ1-1,TGTGCCAGCAGCTTAGAGGGCAGGGCCATTCAGTTT,CASSLEGRAIQF
NA,many,TRBV12-3/TRBV12-4,TRBJ2-3,TGTGCCAGCAGTGAACGTATCTACACAGATACGCAGTATTTT,CASSERIYTDTQYF
TRBD1,NA,TRBV6-1,TRBJ2-1,TGTGCCAGCCGAACCGGGACAGGGCCCTACAATGAGCAGTTCTTC,CASRTGTGPYNEQFF
TRBD2,NA,TRBV20-1,TRBJ2-1,TGCAGTGCTAGAGACGGACTAGCGGCCTCCTACAATGAGCAGTTCTTC,CSARDGLAASYNEQFF
TRBD2,few,TRBV29-1,TRBJ2-7,TGCAGCGTTAGTGGGACTAGCGGGGCCTACGAGCAGTACTTC,CSVSGTSGAYEQYF
TRBD1,many,TRBV29-1,TRBJ2-2,TGCAGCGTTGAGCTCGGGACAGGGATTCCCGGGGAGCTGTTTTTT,CSVELGTGIPGELFF